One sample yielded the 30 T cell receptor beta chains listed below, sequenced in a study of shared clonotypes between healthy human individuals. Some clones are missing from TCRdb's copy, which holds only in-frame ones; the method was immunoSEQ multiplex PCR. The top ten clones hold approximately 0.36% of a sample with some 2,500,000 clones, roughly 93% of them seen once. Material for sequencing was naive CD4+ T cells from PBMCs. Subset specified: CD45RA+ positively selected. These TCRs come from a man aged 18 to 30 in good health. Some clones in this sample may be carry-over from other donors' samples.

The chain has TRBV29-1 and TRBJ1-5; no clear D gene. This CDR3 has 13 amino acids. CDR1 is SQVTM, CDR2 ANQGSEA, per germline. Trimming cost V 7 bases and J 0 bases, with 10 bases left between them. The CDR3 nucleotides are TGCAGCGCATGCGGGGATAGCAATCAGCCCCAGCATTTT. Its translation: CSACGDSNQPQHF.

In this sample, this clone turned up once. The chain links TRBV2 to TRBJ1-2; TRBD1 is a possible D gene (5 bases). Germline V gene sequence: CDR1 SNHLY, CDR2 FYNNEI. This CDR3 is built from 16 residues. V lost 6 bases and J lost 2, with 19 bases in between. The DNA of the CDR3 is TGTGCCAGCAGCTCGATCCGGGACCGGCTAAACTATGGCTACACCTTC. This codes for CASSSIRDRLNYGYTF. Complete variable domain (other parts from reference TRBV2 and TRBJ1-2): EPEVTQTPSHQVTQMGQEVILRCVPISNHLYFYWYRQILGQKVEFLVSFYNNEISEKSEIFDDQFSVERPDGSNFTLKIRSTKLEDSAMYFCASSSIRDRLNYGYTFGSGTRLTVV.

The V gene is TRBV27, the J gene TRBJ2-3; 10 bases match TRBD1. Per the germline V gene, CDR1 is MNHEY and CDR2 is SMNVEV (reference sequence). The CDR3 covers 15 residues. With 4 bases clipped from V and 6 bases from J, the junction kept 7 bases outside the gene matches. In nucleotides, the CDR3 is TGTGCCAGCAGTTACCGGGACAGGGGACGGGATACGCAGTATTTT. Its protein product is CASSYRDRGRDTQYF.

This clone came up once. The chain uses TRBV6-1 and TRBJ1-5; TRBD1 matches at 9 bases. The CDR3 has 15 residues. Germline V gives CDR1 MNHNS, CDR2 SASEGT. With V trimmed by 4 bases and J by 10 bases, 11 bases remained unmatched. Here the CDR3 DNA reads TGTGCCAGCAGTGGGCGACAGGGGGGAGGATCACCCCAGCATTTT. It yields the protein CASSGRQGGGSPQHF.

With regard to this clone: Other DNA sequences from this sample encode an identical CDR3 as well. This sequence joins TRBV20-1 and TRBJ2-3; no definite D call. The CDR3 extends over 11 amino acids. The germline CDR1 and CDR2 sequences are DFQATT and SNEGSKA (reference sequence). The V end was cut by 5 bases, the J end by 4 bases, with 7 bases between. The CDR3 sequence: CSASLADTQYF. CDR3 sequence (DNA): TGCAGTGCTTCCTTAGCAGATACGCAGTATTTT.

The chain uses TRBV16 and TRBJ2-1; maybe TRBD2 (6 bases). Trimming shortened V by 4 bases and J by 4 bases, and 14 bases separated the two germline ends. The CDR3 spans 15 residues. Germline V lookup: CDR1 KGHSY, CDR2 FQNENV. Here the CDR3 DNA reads TGTGCCAGCAGCCCGCGGCGGGGCGTATACAATGAGCAGTTCTTC. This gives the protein CASSPRRGVYNEQFF.

The DNA for the CDR3 is TGCGCCAGCAGCCGAGATCCTCAGCGGACTACTGACAATGAGCAGTTCTTC. Amino acids: CASSRDPQRTTDNEQFF. The chain joins TRBV4-3 to TRBJ2-1, with a possible D match to TRBD2 (6 bases). The germline CDR1 and CDR2 sequences are LGHNA and YSLEER. The germline V and J ends were trimmed by 4 bases and 5 bases, with 21 bases remaining between them. The CDR3 loop spans 17 amino acids.

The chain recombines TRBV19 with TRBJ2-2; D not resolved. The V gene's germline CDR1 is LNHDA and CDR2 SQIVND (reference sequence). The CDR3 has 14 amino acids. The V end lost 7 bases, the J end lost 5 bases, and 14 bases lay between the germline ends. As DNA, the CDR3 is TGTGCCAGTACGTGGTCCCTGGGGACCGGGGAGCTGTTTTTT. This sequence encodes CASTWSLGTGELFF.

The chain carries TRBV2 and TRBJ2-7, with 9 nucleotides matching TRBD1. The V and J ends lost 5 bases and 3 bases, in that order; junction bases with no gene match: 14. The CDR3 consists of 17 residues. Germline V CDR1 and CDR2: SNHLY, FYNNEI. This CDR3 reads CASSPGTGRSGDYEQYF. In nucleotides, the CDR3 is TGTGCCAGCAGTCCAGGGACAGGGCGATCGGGGGACTACGAGCAGTACTTC.

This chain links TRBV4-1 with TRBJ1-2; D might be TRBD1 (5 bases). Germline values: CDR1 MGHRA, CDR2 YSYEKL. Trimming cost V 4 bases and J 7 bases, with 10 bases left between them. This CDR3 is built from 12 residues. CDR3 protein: CASSRRQGGYTF. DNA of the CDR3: TGCGCCAGCAGCCGACGGCAGGGTGGCTACACCTTC.

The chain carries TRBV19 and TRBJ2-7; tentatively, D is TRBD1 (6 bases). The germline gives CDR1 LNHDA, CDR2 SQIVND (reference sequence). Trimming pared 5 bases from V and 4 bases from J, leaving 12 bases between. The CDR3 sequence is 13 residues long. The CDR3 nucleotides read TGTGCCAGTAGTGTGACAGGCGGTTACGAGCAGTACTTC. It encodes CASSVTGGYEQYF.

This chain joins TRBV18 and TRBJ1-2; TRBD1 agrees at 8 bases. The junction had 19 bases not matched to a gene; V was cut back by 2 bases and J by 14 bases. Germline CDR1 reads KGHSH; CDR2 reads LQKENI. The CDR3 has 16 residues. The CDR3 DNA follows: TGTGCCAGCTCACCAATCAGGGCCGGACAGGGACTTAGCTTGACCTTC. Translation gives CASSPIRAGQGLSLTF.

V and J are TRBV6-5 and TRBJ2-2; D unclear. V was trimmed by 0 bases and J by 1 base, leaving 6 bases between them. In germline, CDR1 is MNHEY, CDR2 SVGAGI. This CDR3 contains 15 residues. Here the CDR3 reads CASSYSIENTGELFF. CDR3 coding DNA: TGTGCCAGCAGTTACTCGATCGAGAACACCGGGGAGCTGTTTTTT.

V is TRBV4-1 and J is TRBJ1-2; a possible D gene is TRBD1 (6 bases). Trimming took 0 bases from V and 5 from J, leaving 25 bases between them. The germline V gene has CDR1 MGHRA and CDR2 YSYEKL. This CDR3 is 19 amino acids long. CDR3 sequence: CASSQDYDSGAARLYGYTF. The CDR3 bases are TGCGCCAGCAGCCAAGATTATGATTCAGGGGCCGCCCGACTTTATGGCTACACCTTC.

CDR3 bases: TGTGCCAGCATCCAGCTTCGGCGGGAGGTGGTCGGGGAGCTGTTTTTT. As protein: CASIQLRREVVGELFF. The chain has TRBV11-3 and TRBJ2-2, with 8 bases lining up with TRBD2. This CDR3 contains 16 residues. Germline loops: CDR1 SGHNT, CDR2 YENEEA. V shed 7 bases and J 7 bases; nucleotides not matched to a gene: 14.

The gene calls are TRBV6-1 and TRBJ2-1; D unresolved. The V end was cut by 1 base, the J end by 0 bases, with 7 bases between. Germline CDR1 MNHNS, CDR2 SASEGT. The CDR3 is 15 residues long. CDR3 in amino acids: CASSEVLRSYNEQFF. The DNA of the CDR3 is TGTGCCAGCAGTGAAGTTCTCCGCTCCTACAATGAGCAGTTCTTC.

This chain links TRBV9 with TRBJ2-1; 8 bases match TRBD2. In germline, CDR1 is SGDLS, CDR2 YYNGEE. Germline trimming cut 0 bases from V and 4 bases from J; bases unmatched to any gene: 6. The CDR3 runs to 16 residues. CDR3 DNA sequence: TGTGCCAGCAGCGTAGTCGGGAGCGGGGGATACAATGAGCAGTTCTTC. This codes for CASSVVGSGGYNEQFF.

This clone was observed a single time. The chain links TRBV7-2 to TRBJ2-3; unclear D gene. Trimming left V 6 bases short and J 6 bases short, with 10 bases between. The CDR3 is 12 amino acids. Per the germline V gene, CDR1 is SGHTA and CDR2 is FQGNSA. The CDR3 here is CASSSARDTQYF. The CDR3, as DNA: TGTGCCAGCAGTTCCGCCCGGGATACGCAGTATTTT.

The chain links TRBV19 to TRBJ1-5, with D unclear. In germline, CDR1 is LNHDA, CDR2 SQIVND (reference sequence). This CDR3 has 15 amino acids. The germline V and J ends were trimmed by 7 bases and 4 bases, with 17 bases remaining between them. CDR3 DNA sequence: TGTGCCAGTACTCCCGTAGACAAATTTAATCAGCCCCAGCATTTT. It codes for CASTPVDKFNQPQHF.

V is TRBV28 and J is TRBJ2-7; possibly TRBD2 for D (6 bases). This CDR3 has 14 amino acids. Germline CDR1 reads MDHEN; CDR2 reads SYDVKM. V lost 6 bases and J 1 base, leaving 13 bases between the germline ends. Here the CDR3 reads CASRNSGNSYEQYF. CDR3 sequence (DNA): TGTGCCAGCAGAAATAGCGGAAATTCCTACGAGCAGTACTTC.

The CDR3 protein is CASSGTHPGNYGYTF. The CDR3 nucleotides are TGTGCCAGCAGCGGGACGCATCCCGGTAACTATGGCTACACCTTC. The rearrangement links TRBV21-1 to TRBJ1-2. TRBV21-1 is marked as a pseudogene. This CDR3 has 15 amino acids.

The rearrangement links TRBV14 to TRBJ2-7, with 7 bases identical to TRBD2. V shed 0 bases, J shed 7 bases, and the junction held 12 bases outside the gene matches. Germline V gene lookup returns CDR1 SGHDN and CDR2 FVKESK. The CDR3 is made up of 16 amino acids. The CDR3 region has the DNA TGTGCCAGCAGCCAAGAAATCGGGACTATCCTTAGTGAGCAGTACTTC. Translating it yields CASSQEIGTILSEQYF.

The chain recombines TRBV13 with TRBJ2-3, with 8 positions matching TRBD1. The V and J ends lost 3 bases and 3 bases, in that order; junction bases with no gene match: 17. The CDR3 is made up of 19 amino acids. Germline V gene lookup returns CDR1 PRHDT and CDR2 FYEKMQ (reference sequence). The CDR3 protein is CASSFQKDRVLPQTDTQYF. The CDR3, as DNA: TGTGCCAGCAGCTTCCAGAAGGACAGGGTTCTCCCTCAGACAGATACGCAGTATTTT.

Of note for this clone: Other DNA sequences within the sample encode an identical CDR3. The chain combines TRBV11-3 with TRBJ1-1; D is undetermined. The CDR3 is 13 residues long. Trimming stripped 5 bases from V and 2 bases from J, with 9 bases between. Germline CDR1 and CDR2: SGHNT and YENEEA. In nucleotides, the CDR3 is TGTGCCAGCAGCCTCGGACTCAACACTGAAGCTTTCTTT. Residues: CASSLGLNTEAFF.

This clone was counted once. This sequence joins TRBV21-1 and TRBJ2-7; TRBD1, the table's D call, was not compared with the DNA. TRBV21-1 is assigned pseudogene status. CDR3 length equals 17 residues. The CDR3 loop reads CASSKIRKTGGLDEQYF. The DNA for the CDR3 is TGTGCCAGCAGCAAAATTAGAAAGACAGGGGGACTTGACGAGCAGTACTTC.

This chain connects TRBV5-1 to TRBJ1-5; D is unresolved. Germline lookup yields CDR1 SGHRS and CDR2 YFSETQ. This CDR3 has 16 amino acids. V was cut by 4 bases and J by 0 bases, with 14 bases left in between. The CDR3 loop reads CASSPGETYSNQPQHF. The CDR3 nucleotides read TGCGCCAGCAGCCCCGGGGAAACTTATAGCAATCAGCCCCAGCATTTT.

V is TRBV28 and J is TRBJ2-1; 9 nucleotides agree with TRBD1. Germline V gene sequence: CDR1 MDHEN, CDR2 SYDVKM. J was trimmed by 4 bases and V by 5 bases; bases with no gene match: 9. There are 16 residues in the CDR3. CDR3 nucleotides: TGTGCCAGCAGTACGACAGGGGGACCCCTTTACAATGAGCAGTTCTTC. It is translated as CASSTTGGPLYNEQFF.

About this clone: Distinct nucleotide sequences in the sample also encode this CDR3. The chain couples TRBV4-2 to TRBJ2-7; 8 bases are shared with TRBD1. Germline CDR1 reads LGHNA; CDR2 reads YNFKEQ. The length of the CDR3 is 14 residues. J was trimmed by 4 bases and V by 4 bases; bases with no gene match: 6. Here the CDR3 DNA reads TGTGCCAGCAGCCCAGCAGGGGGCGAATACGAGCAGTACTTC. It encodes CASSPAGGEYEQYF.

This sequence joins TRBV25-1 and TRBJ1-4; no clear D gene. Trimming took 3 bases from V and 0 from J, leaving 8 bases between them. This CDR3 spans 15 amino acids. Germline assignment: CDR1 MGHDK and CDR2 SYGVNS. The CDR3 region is CASSDFGATNEKLFF. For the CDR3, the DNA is TGTGCCAGCAGTGATTTTGGAGCAACTAATGAAAAACTGTTTTTT.

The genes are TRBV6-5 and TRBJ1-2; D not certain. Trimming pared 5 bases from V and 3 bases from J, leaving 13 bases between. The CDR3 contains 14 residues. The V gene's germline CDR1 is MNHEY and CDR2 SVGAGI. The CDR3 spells CASSREGPDYGYTF. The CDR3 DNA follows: TGTGCCAGCAGTCGGGAGGGTCCGGACTATGGCTACACCTTC.